The source of this T cell receptor (beta chain) is a study of blood T cell repertoires in COVID-19. Study overall: T cells, B-cell-depleted T cells, or PBMCs supplied cDNA or gDNA.

The germline CDR1 and CDR2 sequences are MDHEN and SYDVKM. The V gene end was trimmed by 5 bases and the J gene end by 0 bases; junction bases not matched to a gene: 13. The CDR3 has 20 residues. This clone was found a few times. In the source study's methods: Reference gene primer amplification gave nucleated cell count estimates. Sequencing was performed with immunoSEQ multiplex PCR; in TCRdb, only in-frame clones are kept and a portion is missing. V and J calls plus clone size are reproduced from that table; the DNA served to infer D and trimming. The sample records tens of thousands of clones, roughly 87% being singletons.

This chain joins TRBV28 and TRBJ1-6; TRBD1 matches at 10 bases. The TCR originated in a man aged 60 to 69 with active COVID-19. The sequencing sample was made of peripheral blood. The chain's CDR3 is CASSPQRQGAVRSYNSPLHF. CDR3 sequence (DNA): TGTGCCAGCAGTCCACAAAGACAGGGGGCCGTCCGCTCCTATAATTCACCCCTCCACTTT.